This T cell receptor beta chain was sequenced in a study of radiation and T cells in renal cell carcinoma. Time point in this sample: blood 4 weeks post-SBRT, at nephrectomy. The treatment here: 15 Gy SBRT to primary tumor, nephrectomy 4 weeks later. Nephrectomy followed 15 Gy stereotactic body radiation by 4 weeks. Serial blood draws occurred at baseline and 2 and 4 weeks post-SBRT. Sequenced by immunoSEQ multiplex PCR; TCRdb stores in-frame clones only, minus some. The sample contains fewer than 200,000 clones, less than 90% of which appear only once. This CDR3 is 17 amino acids long. The V end lost 3 bases, the J end lost 0 bases, and 18 bases lay between the germline ends. Germline loops: CDR1 SGHDT, CDR2 YYEEEE. Regarding the study as a whole: Baseline intratumoral clonotype presence is unknown without pretreatment biopsies. In blood, top tumor clones expanded by 2 weeks, shrinking by 4.

Remarks on this clone: Its antigen remains unknown.

Sequenced here: blood, sampled from a patient whose treatment included radiotherapy and nephrectomy. The TCR sequence derives from a woman between 45 and 65 years old with renal cell carcinoma. The chain couples TRBV5-6 to TRBJ1-1, with D possibly TRBD1 on 6 matching bases. In DNA, the CDR3 is TGTGCCAGCAGCTCTACAGGGTCTCTTTTTGTGAACACTGAAGCTTTCTTT. It codes for CASSSTGSLFVNTEAFF.